Listed below are T cell receptor beta chains from one sample, sequenced in a study of T cell repertoires in cytomegalovirus infection. Using its own MiXCR run on the reads, TCRdb lists one record per CDR3 protein. Among around 270,000 distinct CDR3 sequences, 9.1% were seen once, and the ten largest hold approximately 15%. Specimen: PBMCs. All receptors derive from a human donor in good health (CMV status not recorded). Some clones in this sample may be carry-over from other donors' samples. Both conserved end residues are part of each CDR3. Fields, in order: D gene, V gene, J gene, clone size, CDR3 protein, CDR3 DNA. D genes are given only for firm matches. Size tells how often a clone was seen (once, few, many) or the class of an expanded clone, and some rows leave it out.

d_call: TRBD2
v_call: TRBV7-2
j_call: TRBJ2-1
clone_size: many
cdr3_aa: CASSLRPSGSSYNEQFF
cdr3_nt: TGTGCCAGCAGCTTACGGCCCAGCGGGAGCTCCTACAATGAGCAGTTCTTC

d_call: -
v_call: TRBV7-2
j_call: TRBJ1-5
clone_size: many
cdr3_aa: CASRKGLNQPQHF
cdr3_nt: TGTGCCAGCAGGAAAGGACTTAATCAGCCCCAGCATTTT

d_call: TRBD1
v_call: TRBV7-9
j_call: TRBJ1-2
clone_size: many
cdr3_aa: CASSYPGQDLNGYTF
cdr3_nt: TGTGCCAGCAGCTACCCGGGACAGGACCTGAATGGCTACACCTTC

d_call: -
v_call: TRBV15
j_call: TRBJ1-5
clone_size: once
cdr3_aa: CATSRDSGGSKPQHF
cdr3_nt: TGTGCCACCAGCAGAGATTCGGGAGGGAGTAAGCCCCAGCATTTT

d_call: TRBD1
v_call: TRBV19
j_call: TRBJ1-2
clone_size: -
cdr3_aa: CASSSAGQGVQTYGYTF
cdr3_nt: TGTGCCAGTAGTTCCGCGGGACAGGGGGTCCAAACTTATGGCTACACCTTC

d_call: TRBD2
v_call: TRBV7-3
j_call: TRBJ2-6
clone_size: many
cdr3_aa: CASSKNGAGAFSGANVLTF
cdr3_nt: TGTGCCAGCAGCAAAAATGGAGCGGGGGCCTTCTCTGGGGCCAACGTCCTGACTTTC

d_call: -
v_call: TRBV7-8
j_call: TRBJ1-1
clone_size: many
cdr3_aa: CASSLGGRGTEAFF
cdr3_nt: TGTGCCAGCAGCTTAGGAGGAAGGGGGACTGAAGCTTTCTTT

d_call: -
v_call: TRBV7-4
j_call: TRBJ2-7
clone_size: -
cdr3_aa: CASSGADEQYF
cdr3_nt: TGTGCCAGCAGCGGGGCGGACGAGCAGTACTTC

d_call: -
v_call: TRBV11-3
j_call: TRBJ1-6
clone_size: many
cdr3_aa: CASSLISRFDPNSPLHF
cdr3_nt: TGTGCCAGCAGCTTAATCTCGAGGTTTGACCCGAATTCACCCCTCCACTTT

d_call: -
v_call: TRBV12-5
j_call: TRBJ1-6
clone_size: -
cdr3_aa: CASGSTGDRAPLHF
cdr3_nt: TGTGCTAGTGGTTCAACAGGAGATCGGGCCCCCCTCCACTTT

d_call: -
v_call: TRBV7-2
j_call: TRBJ1-3
clone_size: many
cdr3_aa: CASRSTGFSGNTIYF
cdr3_nt: TGTGCCAGCAGATCTACAGGGTTCTCTGGAAACACCATATATTTT

d_call: -
v_call: TRBV7-2
j_call: TRBJ1-2
clone_size: many
cdr3_aa: CASSVWEGYGYTF
cdr3_nt: TGTGCCAGCAGCGTATGGGAGGGCTATGGCTACACCTTC

d_call: TRBD1
v_call: TRBV19
j_call: TRBJ2-4
clone_size: many
cdr3_aa: CASSSPGQGRNIQYF
cdr3_nt: TGTGCCAGTAGTAGCCCCGGACAGGGGAGAAACATTCAGTACTTC

d_call: -
v_call: TRBV19
j_call: TRBJ2-3
clone_size: many
cdr3_aa: CASSMWTSPDTQYF
cdr3_nt: TGTGCCAGTAGTATGTGGACTTCCCCAGATACGCAGTATTTT

d_call: -
v_call: TRBV9
j_call: TRBJ2-1
clone_size: many
cdr3_aa: CASSVETGGFYNEQFF
cdr3_nt: TGTGCCAGCAGCGTAGAAACAGGTGGGTTCTACAATGAGCAGTTCTTC

d_call: -
v_call: TRBV5-1
j_call: TRBJ2-2
clone_size: few
cdr3_aa: CASSLGNWVSTGELFF
cdr3_nt: TGCGCCAGCAGCTTGGGAAACTGGGTCAGCACCGGGGAGCTGTTTTTT

d_call: -
v_call: TRBV7-9
j_call: TRBJ2-7
clone_size: many
cdr3_aa: CASSLPGLGGSEQYF
cdr3_nt: TGTGCCAGCAGCCTACCGGGACTCGGCGGATCCGAGCAGTACTTC

d_call: -
v_call: TRBV7-2
j_call: TRBJ1-2
clone_size: many
cdr3_aa: CASSSPGRGSYGYTF
cdr3_nt: TGTGCCAGCAGCTCACCTGGGAGAGGGTCCTATGGCTACACCTTC

d_call: TRBD1
v_call: TRBV7-2
j_call: TRBJ1-3
clone_size: many
cdr3_aa: CASSRYRGRGNTIYF
cdr3_nt: TGTGCCAGCAGCCGATACAGGGGGCGGGGAAACACCATATATTTT

d_call: -
v_call: TRBV7-2
j_call: TRBJ1-5
clone_size: many
cdr3_aa: CASSLRAGSQPQHF
cdr3_nt: TGTGCCAGCAGCTTAAGGGCGGGGAGTCAGCCCCAGCATTTT

d_call: TRBD1
v_call: TRBV7-2
j_call: TRBJ1-5
clone_size: many
cdr3_aa: CASSYGQGRNQPQHF
cdr3_nt: TGTGCCAGCAGCTACGGACAGGGGCGCAATCAGCCCCAGCATTTT

d_call: TRBD2
v_call: TRBV20-1
j_call: TRBJ2-5
clone_size: few
cdr3_aa: CSARDHLAGYQETQYF
cdr3_nt: TGCAGTGCTAGAGATCACCTAGCGGGGTACCAAGAGACCCAGTACTTC

d_call: -
v_call: TRBV19
j_call: TRBJ2-1
clone_size: many
cdr3_aa: CASSAGQPSSYNEQFF
cdr3_nt: TGTGCCAGTAGTGCAGGGCAACCAAGCTCCTACAATGAGCAGTTCTTC

d_call: -
v_call: TRBV6-2/TRBV6-3
j_call: TRBJ1-5
clone_size: few
cdr3_aa: CASSYDPWDQPQHF
cdr3_nt: TGTGCCAGCAGTTACGATCCGTGGGATCAGCCCCAGCATTTT

d_call: -
v_call: TRBV7-2
j_call: TRBJ2-5
clone_size: many
cdr3_aa: CASSLGAGGLQETQYF
cdr3_nt: TGTGCCAGCAGCTTAGGGGCTGGAGGTCTACAAGAGACCCAGTACTTC

d_call: TRBD1
v_call: TRBV7-2
j_call: TRBJ1-5
clone_size: many
cdr3_aa: CASSIGTGGYQPQHF
cdr3_nt: TGTGCCAGCAGCATTGGGACAGGGGGCTATCAGCCCCAGCATTTT

d_call: -
v_call: TRBV5-1
j_call: TRBJ2-5
clone_size: many
cdr3_aa: CASSWTGEETQYF
cdr3_nt: TGCGCCAGCAGCTGGACCGGGGAAGAGACCCAGTACTTC

d_call: -
v_call: TRBV24-1
j_call: TRBJ2-2
clone_size: many
cdr3_aa: CAHGPNTGELFF
cdr3_nt: TGTGCCCATGGCCCGAACACCGGGGAGCTGTTTTTT